This is a list of T cell receptor beta chains from one sample in a study of blood T cell repertoires in COVID-19. Clones were read by immunoSEQ multiplex PCR, and TCRdb kept only the in-frame ones, dropping some. The profile covers about 220,000 clones, with approximately 80% appearing a single time and about 13% taken by the ten largest. Sequenced input: peripheral blood. The receptors were sampled from a human donor in a cohort sampled during active COVID-19. Both conserved end residues are part of each CDR3. Fields, in order: J gene, clone size, V gene, D gene, CDR3 DNA, CDR3 protein. D genes are given only for firm matches. Size is omitted from some rows. Given values are once, few, many or a class for expanded clones.

>TRBJ2-3|-|TRBV6-1|TRBD2
TGTGCCAGCAGTGAATGGACGGGGGGTACGGATACGCAGTATTTT
CASSEWTGGTDTQYF
>TRBJ2-7|-|TRBV6-5|-
TGTGCCAGCAGTATCGACAGAGCCCACGAGCAGTACTTC
CASSIDRAHEQYF
>TRBJ1-2|-|TRBV21-1|-
TGTGCCAGCAGCAAGGCCAAGGGAGGGAATGGCTACACCTTC
CASSKAKGGNGYTF
>TRBJ2-1|-|TRBV7-9|TRBD2
TGTGCCAGCCCGGGGCGGGAGGGCTCCTACAATGAGCAGTTCTTC
CASPGREGSYNEQFF
>TRBJ2-7|-|TRBV28|TRBD2
TGTGCCAGCAGTTGGGGGGGGACTGGATCCTACGAGCAGTACTTC
CASSWGGTGSYEQYF
>TRBJ2-2|-|TRBV7-9|-
TGTGCCAGCAGCTCGGACACCCCGAGGACCGGGGAGCTGTTTTTT
CASSSDTPRTGELFF
>TRBJ2-1|-|TRBV6-4|TRBD2
TGTGCCAGCAGTGAGCTAAATCCGGGACTAGCGGGAGTGGGCTACAATGAGCAGTTCTTC
CASSELNPGLAGVGYNEQFF
>TRBJ2-2|-|TRBV7-6|TRBD2
TGTGCCAGCAGCTTAACGCTCGGCGGGGGGGACGTCGGGGAGCTGTTTTTT
CASSLTLGGGDVGELFF
>TRBJ2-3|-|TRBV15|TRBD2
TGTGCCACCAGCTCCCCGGGACTAGCGGGAGTGTATACGCAGTATTTT
CATSSPGLAGVYTQYF
>TRBJ1-2|-|TRBV25-1|-
TGTGCCAGCAGTGAAGAGTGGGGCGCTTCCTATGGCTACACCTTC
CASSEEWGASYGYTF
>TRBJ1-2|few|TRBV5-1|-
TGCGCCAGCAGCTTACAGTCCGGGAATCCCTACACCTTC
CASSLQSGNPYTF
>TRBJ1-2|-|TRBV7-2|-
TGTGCCAGCAGCCCCGGGAATAACTATGGCTACACCTTC
CASSPGNNYGYTF
>TRBJ1-2|-|TRBV5-1|TRBD1
TGCGCCAGCAGCTTGGCACAGGGGGCGACTGGCTACACCTTC
CASSLAQGATGYTF
>TRBJ1-6|-|TRBV18|-
TGTGCCAGCTCACCACTGAGTCAGGGGAGTGGTAATTCACCCCTCCACTTT
CASSPLSQGSGNSPLHF
>TRBJ2-7|-|TRBV30|TRBD1
TGTGCCTGGAGTGTCAGGGGGCTGGGCTACGAGCAGTACTTC
CAWSVRGLGYEQYF
>TRBJ1-5|-|TRBV6-5|TRBD1
TGTGCCAGCAGGGAGGGACAGCTACGCAATCAGCCCCAGCATTTT
CASREGQLRNQPQHF
>TRBJ1-2|-|TRBV24-1|TRBD1
TGTGCCACCAGTGGGATCACAGGGGAAGATTATGGCTACACCTTC
CATSGITGEDYGYTF
>TRBJ1-1|-|TRBV5-1|-
TGCGCCAGCAGCTTATCACAGCAAAACACTGAAGCTTTCTTT
CASSLSQQNTEAFF
>TRBJ1-2|few|TRBV6-5|TRBD1
TGTGCCAGTGACAGGGTTGGTCGCTACACCTTC
CASDRVGRYTF
>TRBJ1-4|-|TRBV5-4|TRBD1
TGTGCCAGCAGCTCCGGGACAGGGGCCCTGAGGGGTAATGAAAAACTGTTTTTT
CASSSGTGALRGNEKLFF
>TRBJ2-7|-|TRBV7-2|-
TGTGCCAGCAGCTTAGACGGCGGTCTCTACGAGCAGTACTTC
CASSLDGGLYEQYF
>TRBJ1-1|-|TRBV5-6|-
TGTGCCAGCAGCCCCCCCTGGCCGATGATGAACACTGAAGCTTTCTTT
CASSPPWPMMNTEAFF
>TRBJ1-1|-|TRBV29-1|TRBD1
TGCAGCGTTGATGAAACAGGGGGCTTGGGGGCTTTCTTT
CSVDETGGLGAFF
>TRBJ1-1|few|TRBV19|TRBD1
TGTGCCAGTATCCCGGGACAGGAAAATATTTGGGTCTCCAGGACTGAAGCTTTCTTT
CASIPGQENIWVSRTEAFF
>TRBJ1-6|-|TRBV30|-
TGTGCCTGGAGTTTGGTTGTCGGTTCACCCCTCCACTTT
CAWSLVVGSPLHF
>TRBJ2-7|-|TRBV28|-
TGTGCCAGCAGTTTACTAAATTACGAGCAGTACTTC
CASSLLNYEQYF
>TRBJ2-1|-|TRBV20-1|-
TGCAGTGCTAGTAAGGGGCCTGCTTACAATGAGCAGTTCTTC
CSASKGPAYNEQFF
>TRBJ1-4|-|TRBV7-2|TRBD1
TGTGCCAGCAGCCACGGGACAGGTGACGAAAAACTGTTTTTT
CASSHGTGDEKLFF
>TRBJ1-1|-|TRBV12-3/TRBV12-4|-
TGTGCCAGCAGCAGCGGGTGGACTGAAGCTTTCTTT
CASSSGWTEAFF
>TRBJ2-4|-|TRBV7-8|-
TGTGCCAGCAGCCCCGGGGGCATTCAGTACTTC
CASSPGGIQYF
>TRBJ2-2|many|TRBV5-1|TRBD1
TGCGCCAGCAGCTCGGGAGACAGGGGGCTCGGGGTGTTTTTT
CASSSGDRGLGVFF
>TRBJ2-2|-|TRBV18|-
TGTGCCAGCTCACCAAATTCTGCGGGACCTACCGGGGAGCTGTTTTTT
CASSPNSAGPTGELFF
>TRBJ2-5|-|TRBV3-1/TRBV3-2|-
TGTGCCAGCGCGGGACTGCGCCGGGAGACCCAGTACTTC
CASAGLRRETQYF
>TRBJ1-2|-|TRBV3-1/TRBV3-2|-
TGTGCCAGCAGCCCGCGGGTCTCGGATGGCTACACCTTC
CASSPRVSDGYTF
>TRBJ2-5|-|TRBV27|-
TGTGCCAGCAGTCCATCGGGTCGAAAGTCTCGAGAGACCCAGTACTTC
CASSPSGRKSRETQYF
>TRBJ2-3|-|TRBV28|TRBD2
TGTGCCAGCAGGATCTTAGCGGGAGGGCCTCCAGATACGCAGTATTTT
CASRILAGGPPDTQYF
>TRBJ1-5|-|TRBV19|TRBD1
TGTGCCAGTAGCGGGACAGAGTTGATCGAGCCCCAGCATTTT
CASSGTELIEPQHF
>TRBJ1-2|-|TRBV28|TRBD1
TGTGCCAGCAGTCCCTTGACAGGGGGCTATGGTAACTATGGCTACACCTTC
CASSPLTGGYGNYGYTF
>TRBJ2-1|-|TRBV24-1|TRBD2
TGTGCCACCAGTGAATCGGGACTAGCGGGGGTTTTTGAGCAGTTCTTC
CATSESGLAGVFEQFF
>TRBJ2-3|-|TRBV9|TRBD1
TGTGCCAGCAGCGTCAGGACAGGAAGCACAGATACGCAGTATTTT
CASSVRTGSTDTQYF
>TRBJ1-6|-|TRBV5-1|-
TGCGCCAGCAGCTCCCTACTTAATTCACCCCTCCACTTT
CASSSLLNSPLHF
>TRBJ2-3|-|TRBV19|TRBD2
TGTGCCAGTAGTAGAGAGACTAGCGGGGCCACAGATACGCAGTATTTT
CASSRETSGATDTQYF
>TRBJ2-5|-|TRBV20-1|-
TGCAGTGCGACACAAGAGACCCAGTACTTC
CSATQETQYF
>TRBJ1-2|-|TRBV4-1|-
TGCGCCAGCAGCCAAGATGGAGACAGAGGCTACACCTTC
CASSQDGDRGYTF
>TRBJ1-5|-|TRBV30|-
TGTGCCTGGAGCAGACAACTCAATCAGCCCCAGCATTTT
CAWSRQLNQPQHF
>TRBJ2-7|-|TRBV6-2/TRBV6-3|TRBD1
TGTGCCAGCAGTTGGGACAGCACCTACGAGCAGTACTTC
CASSWDSTYEQYF
>TRBJ2-7|-|TRBV4-2|-
TGTGCCAGCAGCCAGATTGGGGGGACCCGTGGGGAGCAGTACTTC
CASSQIGGTRGEQYF
>TRBJ1-1|-|TRBV5-1|-
TGCGCCAGCAGCTTGGCCGGGGACATACCTGAAGCTTTCTTT
CASSLAGDIPEAFF
>TRBJ2-5|-|TRBV5-1|TRBD2
TGCGCCAGCAGCTTAGGCCTAGCGGGGGTAGAGACCCAGTACTTC
CASSLGLAGVETQYF
>TRBJ2-4|-|TRBV20-1|TRBD2
TGCAGTGCTAGTGCGGGAGGGCTAGCCAAAAACATTCAGTACTTC
CSASAGGLAKNIQYF
>TRBJ2-7|-|TRBV24-1|-
TGTGCCACCAGGGACAAGACTGACGAGCAGTACTTC
CATRDKTDEQYF
>TRBJ1-1|-|TRBV7-9|-
TGTGCCAGCACCCGAGGGGGGGCCACTGAAGCTTTCTTT
CASTRGGATEAFF
>TRBJ1-2|-|TRBV27|TRBD1
TGTGCCAGCAAGGGGACAGGGCCACAGGAGAACTATGGCTACACCTTC
CASKGTGPQENYGYTF
>TRBJ2-1|-|TRBV7-9|-
TGTGCCAGCAGCTTTAGTAACTTCATGAGGAATGAGCAGTTCTTC
CASSFSNFMRNEQFF
>TRBJ2-1|-|TRBV5-6|-
TGTGCCAGCAGCTTGGGGACCGTGGGGGCGTTCTTC
CASSLGTVGAFF
>TRBJ2-7|-|TRBV5-5|-
TGTGCCAGCAGCTTCGTCAGGATGAGTGGCTACGAGCAGTACTTC
CASSFVRMSGYEQYF
>TRBJ2-3|-|TRBV30|TRBD2
TGTGCCTGGAGGGGTAGCGGGAGCAGAGATACGCAGTATTTT
CAWRGSGSRDTQYF
>TRBJ1-1|once|TRBV5-1|-
TGCGCCAGCACAACGGACAGTACTACCACTGAAGCTTTCTTT
CASTTDSTTTEAFF
>TRBJ2-7|-|TRBV11-2|-
TGTGCCAGCAGCCCCGCCGGGTCGGGATCCTACGAGCAGTACTTC
CASSPAGSGSYEQYF
>TRBJ2-7|-|TRBV7-9|TRBD2
TGTGCCAGCAGCCAAGGACTAGCGGGGGAAACCTACGAGCAGTACTTC
CASSQGLAGETYEQYF